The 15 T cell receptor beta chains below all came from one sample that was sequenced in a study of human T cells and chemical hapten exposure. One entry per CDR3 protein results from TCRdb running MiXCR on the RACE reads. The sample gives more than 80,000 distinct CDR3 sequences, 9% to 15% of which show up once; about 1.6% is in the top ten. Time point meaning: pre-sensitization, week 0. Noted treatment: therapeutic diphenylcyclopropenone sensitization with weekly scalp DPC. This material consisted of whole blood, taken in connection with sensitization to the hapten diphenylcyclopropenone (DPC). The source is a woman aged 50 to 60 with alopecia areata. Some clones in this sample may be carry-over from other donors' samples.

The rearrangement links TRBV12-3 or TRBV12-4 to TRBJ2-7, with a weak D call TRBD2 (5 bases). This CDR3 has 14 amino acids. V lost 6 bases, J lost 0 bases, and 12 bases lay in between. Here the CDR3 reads CASSEQGSSYEQYF. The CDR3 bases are TGTGCCAGCAGCGAGCAAGGGAGCTCCTACGAGCAGTACTTC.

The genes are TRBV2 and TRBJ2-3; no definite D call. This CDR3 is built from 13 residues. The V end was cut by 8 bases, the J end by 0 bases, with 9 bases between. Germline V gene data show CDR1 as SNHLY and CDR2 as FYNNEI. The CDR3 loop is CASGPPSTDTQYF. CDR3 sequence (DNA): TGTGCCAGCGGTCCCCCCAGCACAGATACGCAGTATTTT.

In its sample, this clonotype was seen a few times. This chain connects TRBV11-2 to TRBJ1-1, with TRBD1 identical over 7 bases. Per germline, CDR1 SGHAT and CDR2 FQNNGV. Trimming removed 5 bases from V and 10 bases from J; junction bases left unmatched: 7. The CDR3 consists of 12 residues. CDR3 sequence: CASSRDRERAFF. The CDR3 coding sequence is TGTGCCAGCAGCCGAGACAGGGAAAGAGCTTTCTTT.

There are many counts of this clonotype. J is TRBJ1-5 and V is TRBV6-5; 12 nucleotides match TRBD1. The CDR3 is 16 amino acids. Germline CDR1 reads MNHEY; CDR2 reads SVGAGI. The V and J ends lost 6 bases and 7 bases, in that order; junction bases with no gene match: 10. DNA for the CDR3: TGTGCCAGCAGCCCTGAGGGACAGGGGGCAAGGCAGCCCCAGCATTTT. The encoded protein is CASSPEGQGARQPQHF.

CDR3 coding DNA: TGTGCCAGCAGTCCCGATGCTTGGGGAGCCAAAAACATTCAGTACTTC. Residues: CASSPDAWGAKNIQYF. The chain joins TRBV28 to TRBJ2-4; D not resolved. The CDR3 spans 16 residues. V shed 5 bases and J shed 0 bases, with 14 bases lying between them. CDR1 MDHEN and CDR2 SYDVKM come from the germline V gene.

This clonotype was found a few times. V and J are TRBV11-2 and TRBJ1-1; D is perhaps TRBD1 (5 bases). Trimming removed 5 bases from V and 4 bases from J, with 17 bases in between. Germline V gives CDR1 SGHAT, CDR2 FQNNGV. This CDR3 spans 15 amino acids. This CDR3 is CASSPVLGLPTEAFF. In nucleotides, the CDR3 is TGTGCCAGCAGCCCCGTTCTGGGACTACCCACTGAAGCTTTCTTT.

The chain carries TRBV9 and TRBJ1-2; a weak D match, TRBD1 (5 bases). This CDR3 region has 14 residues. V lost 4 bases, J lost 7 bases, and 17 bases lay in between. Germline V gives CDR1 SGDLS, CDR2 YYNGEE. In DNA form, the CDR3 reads TGTGCCAGCAGCCCCCAGGTGGGGCGGAGTGGCTACACCTTC. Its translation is CASSPQVGRSGYTF.

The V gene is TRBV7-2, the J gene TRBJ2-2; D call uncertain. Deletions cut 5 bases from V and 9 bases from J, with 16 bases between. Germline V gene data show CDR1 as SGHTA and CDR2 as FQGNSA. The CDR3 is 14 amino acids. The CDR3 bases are TGTGCCAGCAGCGATCGGGCCCCCGGTAGGGAGCTGTTTTTT. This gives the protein CASSDRAPGRELFF.

The CDR3 sequence is CASSLRTGGQPQHF. CDR3 coding DNA: TGTGCCAGCAGTTTGCGGACAGGGGGGCAGCCCCAGCATTTT. The rearrangement joins TRBV28 to TRBJ1-5, with 10 bases identical to TRBD1. The V gene end was trimmed by 3 bases and the J gene end by 7 bases; junction bases not matched to a gene: 3. CDR3 size: 14 residues. Per germline, CDR1 MDHEN and CDR2 SYDVKM.

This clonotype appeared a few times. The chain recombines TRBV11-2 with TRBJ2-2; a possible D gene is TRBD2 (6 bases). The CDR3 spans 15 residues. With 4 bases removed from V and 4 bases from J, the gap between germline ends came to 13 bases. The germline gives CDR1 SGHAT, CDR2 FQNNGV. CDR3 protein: CASSWEAVSTGELFF. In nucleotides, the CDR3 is TGTGCCAGCAGCTGGGAGGCAGTTTCCACCGGGGAGCTGTTTTTT.

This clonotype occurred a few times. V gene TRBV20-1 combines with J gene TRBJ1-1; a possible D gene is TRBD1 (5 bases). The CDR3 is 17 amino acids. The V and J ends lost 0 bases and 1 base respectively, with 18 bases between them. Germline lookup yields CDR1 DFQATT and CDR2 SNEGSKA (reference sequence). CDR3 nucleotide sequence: TGCAGTGCTAGAGATCCCCTAAAGGGAGGGGAGAACACTGAAGCTTTCTTT. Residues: CSARDPLKGGENTEAFF.

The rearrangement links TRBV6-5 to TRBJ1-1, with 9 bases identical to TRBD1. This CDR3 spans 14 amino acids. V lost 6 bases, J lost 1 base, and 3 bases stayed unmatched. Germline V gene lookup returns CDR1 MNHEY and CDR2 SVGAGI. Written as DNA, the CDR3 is TGTGCCAGCAGGTGGGGACAGGGGAACACTGAAGCTTTCTTT. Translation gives CASRWGQGNTEAFF.

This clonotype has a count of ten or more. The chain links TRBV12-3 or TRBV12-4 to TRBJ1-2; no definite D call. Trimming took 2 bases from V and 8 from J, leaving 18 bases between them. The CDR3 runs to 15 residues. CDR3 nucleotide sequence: TGTGCCAGCAGTTTATGGGCAGGAGATCTCTGGGGCTACACCTTC. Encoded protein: CASSLWAGDLWGYTF.

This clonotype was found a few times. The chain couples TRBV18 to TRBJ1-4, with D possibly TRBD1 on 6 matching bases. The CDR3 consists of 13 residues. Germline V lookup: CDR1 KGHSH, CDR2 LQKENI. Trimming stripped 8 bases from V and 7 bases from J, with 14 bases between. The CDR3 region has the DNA TGTGCCAGCCAACTACAGGGAGGTGAAAAACTGTTTTTT. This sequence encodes CASQLQGGEKLFF.

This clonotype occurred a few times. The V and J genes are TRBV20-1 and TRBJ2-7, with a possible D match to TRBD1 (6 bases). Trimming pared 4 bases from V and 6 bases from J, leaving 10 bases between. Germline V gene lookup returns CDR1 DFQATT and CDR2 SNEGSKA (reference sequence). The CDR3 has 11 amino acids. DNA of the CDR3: TGCAGTGCTAATACAGGGATCGAGCAGTACTTC. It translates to CSANTGIEQYF.